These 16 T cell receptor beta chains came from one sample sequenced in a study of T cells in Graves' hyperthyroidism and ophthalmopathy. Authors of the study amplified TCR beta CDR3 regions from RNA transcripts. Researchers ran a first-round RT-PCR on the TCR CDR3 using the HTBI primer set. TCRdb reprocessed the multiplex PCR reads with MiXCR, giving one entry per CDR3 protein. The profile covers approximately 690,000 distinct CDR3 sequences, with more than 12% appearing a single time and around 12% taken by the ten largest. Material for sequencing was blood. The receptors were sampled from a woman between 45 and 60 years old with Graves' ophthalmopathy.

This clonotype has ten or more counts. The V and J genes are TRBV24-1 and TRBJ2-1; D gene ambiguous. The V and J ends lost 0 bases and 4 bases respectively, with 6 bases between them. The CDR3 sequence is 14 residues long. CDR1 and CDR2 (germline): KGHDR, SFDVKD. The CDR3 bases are TGTGCCACCAGTGATTTGGCAGTTTACAATGAGCAGTTCTTC. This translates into CATSDLAVYNEQFF.

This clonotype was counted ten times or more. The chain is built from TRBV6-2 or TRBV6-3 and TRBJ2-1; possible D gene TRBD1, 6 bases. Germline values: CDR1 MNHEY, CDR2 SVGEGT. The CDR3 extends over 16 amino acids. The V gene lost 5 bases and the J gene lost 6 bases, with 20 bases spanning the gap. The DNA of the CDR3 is TGTGCCAGCAGTCAAACGGGACAACCACGCGTCAATGAGCAGTTCTTC. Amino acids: CASSQTGQPRVNEQFF.

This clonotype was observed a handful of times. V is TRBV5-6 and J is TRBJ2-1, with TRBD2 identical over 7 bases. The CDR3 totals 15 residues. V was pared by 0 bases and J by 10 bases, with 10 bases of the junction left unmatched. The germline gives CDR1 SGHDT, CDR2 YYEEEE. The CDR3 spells CASSLGGTTGREQFF. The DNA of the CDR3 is TGTGCCAGCAGCTTGGGTGGGACTACCGGGCGCGAGCAGTTCTTC.

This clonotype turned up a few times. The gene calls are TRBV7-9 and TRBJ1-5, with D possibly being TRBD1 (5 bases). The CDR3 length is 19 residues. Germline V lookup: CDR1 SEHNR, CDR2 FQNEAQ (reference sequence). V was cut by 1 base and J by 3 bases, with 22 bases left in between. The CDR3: CASSLVIPVQVESNQPQHF. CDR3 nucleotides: TGTGCCAGCAGCTTAGTAATTCCGGTACAGGTTGAATCCAATCAGCCCCAGCATTTT.

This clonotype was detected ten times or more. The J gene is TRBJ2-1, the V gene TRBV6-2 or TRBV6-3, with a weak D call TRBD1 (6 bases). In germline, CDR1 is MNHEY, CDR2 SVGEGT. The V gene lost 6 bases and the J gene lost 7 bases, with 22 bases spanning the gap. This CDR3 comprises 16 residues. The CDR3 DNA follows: TGTGCCAGCAGCCGCAGATTGGGGGCCCAAGCGAATGAGCAGTTCTTC. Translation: CASSRRLGAQANEQFF.

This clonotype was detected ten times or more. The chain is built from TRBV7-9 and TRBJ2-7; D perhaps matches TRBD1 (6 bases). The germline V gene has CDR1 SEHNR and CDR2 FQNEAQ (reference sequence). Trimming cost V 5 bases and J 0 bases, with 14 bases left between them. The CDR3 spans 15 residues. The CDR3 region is CASSPGQKNSYEQYF. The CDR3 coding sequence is TGTGCCAGCAGCCCCGGACAGAAGAACTCCTACGAGCAGTACTTC.

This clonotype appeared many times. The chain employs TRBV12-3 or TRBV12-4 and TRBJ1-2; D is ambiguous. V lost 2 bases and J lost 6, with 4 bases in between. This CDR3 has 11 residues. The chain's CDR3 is CASSLLDGYTF. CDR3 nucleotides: TGTGCCAGCAGTTTACTGGATGGCTACACCTTC.

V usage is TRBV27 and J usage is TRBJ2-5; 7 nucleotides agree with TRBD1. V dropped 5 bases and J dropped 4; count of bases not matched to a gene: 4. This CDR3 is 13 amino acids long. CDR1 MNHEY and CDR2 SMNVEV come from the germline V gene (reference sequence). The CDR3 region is CASSRRTGETQYF. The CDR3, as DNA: TGTGCCAGCAGTAGACGGACAGGAGAGACCCAGTACTTC.

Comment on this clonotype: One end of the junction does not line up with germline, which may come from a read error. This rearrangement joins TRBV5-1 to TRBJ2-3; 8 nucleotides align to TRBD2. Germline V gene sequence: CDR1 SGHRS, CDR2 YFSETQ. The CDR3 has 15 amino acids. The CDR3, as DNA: TGTGCCAGCAGCCGCGGGAGGTCGGGCACAGATACGCAGTATTTT. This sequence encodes CASSRGRSGTDTQYF. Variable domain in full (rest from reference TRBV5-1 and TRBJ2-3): KAGVTQTPRYLIKTRGQQVTLSCSPISGHRSVSWYQQTPGQGLQFLFEYFSETQRNKGNFPGRFSGRQFSNSRSEMNVSTLELGDSALYLCASSRGRSGTDTQYFGPGTRLTVL.

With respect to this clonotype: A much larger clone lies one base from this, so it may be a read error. DNA for the CDR3: TGTGCCAGCAGTTACGGGGGTACATCGCCCTACGAGCGGTACTTC. Protein: CASSYGGTSPYERYF. The chain recombines TRBV6-2 or TRBV6-3 with TRBJ2-7; D might be TRBD1 or TRBD2, each matching 5 bases. CDR1 MNHEY and CDR2 SVGEGT come from the germline V gene. The CDR3 loop spans 15 amino acids.

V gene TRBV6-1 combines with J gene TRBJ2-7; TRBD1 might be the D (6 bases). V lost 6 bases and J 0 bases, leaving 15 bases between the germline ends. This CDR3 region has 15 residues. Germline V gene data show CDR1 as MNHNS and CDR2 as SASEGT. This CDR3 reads CASSPTTGSSYEQYF. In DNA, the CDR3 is TGTGCCAGCAGCCCAACGACAGGAAGCTCCTACGAGCAGTACTTC.

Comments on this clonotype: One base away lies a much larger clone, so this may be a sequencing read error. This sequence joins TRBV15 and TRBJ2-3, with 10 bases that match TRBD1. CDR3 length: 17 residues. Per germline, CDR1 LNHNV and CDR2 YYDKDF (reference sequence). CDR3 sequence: CAASKPGTGAKTDTQYF. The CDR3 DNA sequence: TGTGCCGCCAGCAAACCCGGGACAGGGGCTAAAACAGATACGCAGTATTTT.

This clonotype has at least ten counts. The CDR3 DNA follows: TGCAGCGGAAGTGGGGGCCAAGAGACCCAGTACTTC. Amino acids: CSGSGGQETQYF. The chain has TRBV29-1 and TRBJ2-5; D may match TRBD1 or TRBD2 (5 bases each). The CDR3 runs to 12 residues. V was clipped by 7 bases and J by 1 base, with 10 bases between them. The V gene's germline CDR1 is SQVTM and CDR2 ANQGSEA.

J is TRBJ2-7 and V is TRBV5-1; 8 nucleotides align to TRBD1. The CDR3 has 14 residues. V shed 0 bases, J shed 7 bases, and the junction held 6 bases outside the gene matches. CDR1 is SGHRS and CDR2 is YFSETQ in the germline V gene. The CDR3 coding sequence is TGCGCCAGCAGCTTGGGACAGGGGCAAGGAGAGCAGTACTTC. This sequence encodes CASSLGQGQGEQYF.

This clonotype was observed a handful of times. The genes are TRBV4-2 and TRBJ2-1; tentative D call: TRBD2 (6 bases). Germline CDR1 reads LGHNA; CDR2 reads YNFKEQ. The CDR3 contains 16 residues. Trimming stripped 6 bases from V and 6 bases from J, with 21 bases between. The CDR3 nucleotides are TGTGCCAGCAGACTCCAGGGAGGCTCCCGTGGCAATGAGCAGTTCTTC. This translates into CASRLQGGSRGNEQFF.

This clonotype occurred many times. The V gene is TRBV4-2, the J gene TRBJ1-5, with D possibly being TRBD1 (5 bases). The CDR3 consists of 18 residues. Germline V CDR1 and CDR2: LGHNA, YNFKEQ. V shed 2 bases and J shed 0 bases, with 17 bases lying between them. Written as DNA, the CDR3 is TGTGCCAGCAGCCAATCCCTAGCCCTCAGGGATAGCAATCAGCCCCAGCATTTT. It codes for CASSQSLALRDSNQPQHF.